This paragraph covers one TCR beta chain sequence. The sample originates from a study of T cell changes during pregnancy in multiple sclerosis. Germline-derived CDR1 and CDR2 are SQVTM and ANQGSEA. V gave up 6 bases and J gave up 4 bases, with 12 bases separating them. The CDR3 length is 12 residues. Profiling relied on immunoSEQ multiplex PCR, and the TCRdb table lists in-frame clones only, not all of them. The sample records some 74,000 clones, around 92% being singletons. This TCR was sampled from a female donor with multiple sclerosis, enrolled in a pregnancy study. This rearrangement joins TRBV29-1 to TRBJ1-2; TRBD1 might be the D (5 bases). The sample in question was peripheral blood, obtained before pregnancy. The CDR3 region has the DNA TGCAGCGTCGGGGGAGTTGGCTATGGCTACACCTTC. Protein: CSVGGVGYGYTF. The entire variable domain, with the rest obtained from reference TRBV29-1 and TRBJ1-2, is as follows: SAVISQKPSRDICQRGTSLTIQCQVDSQVTMMFWYRQQPGQSLTLIATANQGSEATYESGFVIDKFPISRPNLTFSTLTVSNMSPEDSSIYLCSVGGVGYGYTFGSGTRLTVV.